This is a list of T cell receptor beta chains from one sample in a study of cytomegalovirus exposure and HLA in healthy donors. Profiling relied on immunoSEQ multiplex PCR, and the TCRdb table lists in-frame clones only, not all of them. The sample comprises around 200,000 clones, around 80% of which are singletons, and 0.58% rests with the top ten. The sample comprised PBMCs. Source of these receptors: a woman aged 40 to 50 in good health and CMV-seronegative. Both conserved end residues are part of each CDR3. Each record gives: CDR3 DNA, CDR3 protein, V gene, clone size, J gene, D gene. The D gene is left open where the match is weak. Size tells how often a clone was seen (once, few, many) or the class of an expanded clone, and some rows leave it out.

CDR3nt: TGTGCTAGCGTACTCCTCACGGGGACAGCGGAAGAGACCCAGTACTTC; CDR3aa: CASVLLTGTAEETQYF; v_gene: TRBV7-7; abundance: NA; j_gene: TRBJ2-5; d_gene: TRBD1
CDR3nt: TGTGCCAGCAGTTTAACGAGGGTTTCCTACGAGCAGTACTTC; CDR3aa: CASSLTRVSYEQYF; v_gene: TRBV27; abundance: NA; j_gene: TRBJ2-7; d_gene: NA
CDR3nt: TGTGCCAGCATCCCCCCCGGGACAGGGCTGAACACTGAAGCTTTCTTT; CDR3aa: CASIPPGTGLNTEAFF; v_gene: TRBV5-8; abundance: NA; j_gene: TRBJ1-1; d_gene: TRBD1
CDR3nt: TGTGCCAGCCGGGAGTACGAGCAGTACTTC; CDR3aa: CASREYEQYF; v_gene: TRBV28; abundance: NA; j_gene: TRBJ2-7; d_gene: NA
CDR3nt: TGCGCCAGCAGCTTAGCGGGGTTTTACACAGATACGCAGTATTTT; CDR3aa: CASSLAGFYTDTQYF; v_gene: TRBV5-1; abundance: NA; j_gene: TRBJ2-3; d_gene: TRBD2
CDR3nt: TGTGCCATCAGGGACGAGCGAGGGAAGCGTAGGTACAATGAGCAGTTCTTC; CDR3aa: CAIRDERGKRRYNEQFF; v_gene: TRBV10-3; abundance: NA; j_gene: TRBJ2-1; d_gene: NA
CDR3nt: TGTGCCAGCAGTTTCAACTTTGCGGGGGTGGGGCACGAGCAGTACTTC; CDR3aa: CASSFNFAGVGHEQYF; v_gene: TRBV6-5; abundance: NA; j_gene: TRBJ2-7; d_gene: TRBD2
CDR3nt: TGTGCCAGCAGCTCGGGGCGGGGACCCTACGAGCAGTACTTC; CDR3aa: CASSSGRGPYEQYF; v_gene: TRBV11-3; abundance: NA; j_gene: TRBJ2-7; d_gene: NA
CDR3nt: TGTGCCAGCAGCCGCGGACAGCTCCTATATGGCTACACCTTC; CDR3aa: CASSRGQLLYGYTF; v_gene: TRBV7-2; abundance: NA; j_gene: TRBJ1-2; d_gene: NA
CDR3nt: TGCGCCAGCAGCGGGACAGGGGGATCTGGAAACACCATATATTTT; CDR3aa: CASSGTGGSGNTIYF; v_gene: TRBV5-1; abundance: NA; j_gene: TRBJ1-3; d_gene: TRBD1
CDR3nt: TGCGCCAGCAGCCTCGGACAGGGAAGATCGGATTCACCCCTCCACTTT; CDR3aa: CASSLGQGRSDSPLHF; v_gene: TRBV4-3; abundance: NA; j_gene: TRBJ1-6; d_gene: TRBD1
CDR3nt: TGTGCCAGCAGCTCCGGACAGGCTCTCAACACCGGGGAGCTGTTTTTT; CDR3aa: CASSSGQALNTGELFF; v_gene: TRBV7-9; abundance: NA; j_gene: TRBJ2-2; d_gene: TRBD1
CDR3nt: TGTGCCAGTAGCTCCTCGGACAGGGCGAACACTGAAGCTTTCTTT; CDR3aa: CASSSSDRANTEAFF; v_gene: TRBV19; abundance: NA; j_gene: TRBJ1-1; d_gene: TRBD1
CDR3nt: TGTGCCTGGGGAACAGGGCCGCTTGAAGCTTTCTTT; CDR3aa: CAWGTGPLEAFF; v_gene: TRBV30; abundance: few; j_gene: TRBJ1-1; d_gene: NA
CDR3nt: TGTGCCAGCAGCCAATTAAACAGGGAGACTGAAGCTTTCTTT; CDR3aa: CASSQLNRETEAFF; v_gene: TRBV5-5; abundance: NA; j_gene: TRBJ1-1; d_gene: NA
CDR3nt: TGTGCCAGCAGCTTAGCGAGTAGCGGGGGATCCTACGAGCAGTACTTC; CDR3aa: CASSLASSGGSYEQYF; v_gene: TRBV7-2; abundance: NA; j_gene: TRBJ2-7; d_gene: TRBD2
CDR3nt: TGTGCCAGCAGCTCTAAAGGGGACACTGAAGCTTTCTTT; CDR3aa: CASSSKGDTEAFF; v_gene: TRBV7-2; abundance: NA; j_gene: TRBJ1-1; d_gene: NA
CDR3nt: TGTGCCAGCAGCCGGGAATTCGGGGAAAAACTGTTTTTT; CDR3aa: CASSREFGEKLFF; v_gene: TRBV6-5; abundance: NA; j_gene: TRBJ1-4; d_gene: NA
CDR3nt: TGTGCCAGCAGTTACAGGGAGACCACTGAAGCTTTCTTT; CDR3aa: CASSYRETTEAFF; v_gene: TRBV6-5; abundance: NA; j_gene: TRBJ1-1; d_gene: NA
CDR3nt: TGTGCCAGCAGTTTCAGGGGGGATACGCAGTATTTT; CDR3aa: CASSFRGDTQYF; v_gene: TRBV6-5; abundance: NA; j_gene: TRBJ2-3; d_gene: TRBD1
CDR3nt: TGTGCCAGCAGCTTGGCTAGCGGCACAGATACGCAGTATTTT; CDR3aa: CASSLASGTDTQYF; v_gene: TRBV7-3; abundance: NA; j_gene: TRBJ2-3; d_gene: NA
CDR3nt: TGTGCCAGCAGCTTAGGCGCACTTACCTACGAGCAGTACTTC; CDR3aa: CASSLGALTYEQYF; v_gene: TRBV11-2; abundance: once; j_gene: TRBJ2-7; d_gene: NA
CDR3nt: TGTGCCAGCAGTTACTCAGGCCGAGAGGACGAGCAGTACTTC; CDR3aa: CASSYSGREDEQYF; v_gene: TRBV6-5; abundance: NA; j_gene: TRBJ2-7; d_gene: NA
CDR3nt: TGTGCCAGCAGCCAAGATAGTTTGGGGCCCCAAGAGACCCAGTACTTC; CDR3aa: CASSQDSLGPQETQYF; v_gene: TRBV4-2; abundance: NA; j_gene: TRBJ2-5; d_gene: NA
CDR3nt: TGCGCCAGCAGCTTGCTCGGCAGGGGCGCAGATACGCAGTATTTT; CDR3aa: CASSLLGRGADTQYF; v_gene: TRBV5-1; abundance: NA; j_gene: TRBJ2-3; d_gene: NA
CDR3nt: TGTGCCAGCAGCTCAAATAGCGCTTTCTCCTACGAGCAGTACTTC; CDR3aa: CASSSNSAFSYEQYF; v_gene: TRBV7-9; abundance: few; j_gene: TRBJ2-7; d_gene: NA
CDR3nt: TGTGCCAGCAGCTTAGGGACTAGCGGTTTCACAGATACGCAGTATTTT; CDR3aa: CASSLGTSGFTDTQYF; v_gene: TRBV5-4; abundance: few; j_gene: TRBJ2-3; d_gene: TRBD2
CDR3nt: TGTGCCAGCAGCTTAATGAGTAGGACTCAAGCTTTCTTT; CDR3aa: CASSLMSRTQAFF; v_gene: TRBV11-2; abundance: NA; j_gene: TRBJ1-1; d_gene: NA
CDR3nt: TGTGCCAGCAGCGTAGCTTGGACAGGGAGCACCGGGGAGCTGTTTTTT; CDR3aa: CASSVAWTGSTGELFF; v_gene: TRBV9; abundance: NA; j_gene: TRBJ2-2; d_gene: TRBD1
CDR3nt: TGTGCCAGCAGCGCTCCGGCGGGGGGGCCAGATACGCAGTATTTT; CDR3aa: CASSAPAGGPDTQYF; v_gene: TRBV6-1; abundance: few; j_gene: TRBJ2-3; d_gene: TRBD2
CDR3nt: TGTGCCAGCAGCGTAGGAGTACAGCTACTCAATGAGCAGTTCTTC; CDR3aa: CASSVGVQLLNEQFF; v_gene: TRBV9; abundance: NA; j_gene: TRBJ2-1; d_gene: NA
CDR3nt: TGCGCCAGCTCTCTTTCCGGGACAGGGATCTACGAGCAGTACTTC; CDR3aa: CASSLSGTGIYEQYF; v_gene: TRBV4-1; abundance: NA; j_gene: TRBJ2-7; d_gene: TRBD1
CDR3nt: TGTGCCAGCAGCTTCGCCGGGACAGACTACGAGCAGTACTTC; CDR3aa: CASSFAGTDYEQYF; v_gene: TRBV5-6; abundance: once; j_gene: TRBJ2-7; d_gene: TRBD1
CDR3nt: TGTGCCAGCAGCTTAAAGGGGGGGGGAACCGGGGAGCTGTTTTTT; CDR3aa: CASSLKGGGTGELFF; v_gene: TRBV7-3; abundance: once; j_gene: TRBJ2-2; d_gene: NA
CDR3nt: TGTGCCAGCAGTGCCTACAGGGACAGCAATGAGCAGTTCTTC; CDR3aa: CASSAYRDSNEQFF; v_gene: TRBV6-1; abundance: NA; j_gene: TRBJ2-1; d_gene: TRBD1